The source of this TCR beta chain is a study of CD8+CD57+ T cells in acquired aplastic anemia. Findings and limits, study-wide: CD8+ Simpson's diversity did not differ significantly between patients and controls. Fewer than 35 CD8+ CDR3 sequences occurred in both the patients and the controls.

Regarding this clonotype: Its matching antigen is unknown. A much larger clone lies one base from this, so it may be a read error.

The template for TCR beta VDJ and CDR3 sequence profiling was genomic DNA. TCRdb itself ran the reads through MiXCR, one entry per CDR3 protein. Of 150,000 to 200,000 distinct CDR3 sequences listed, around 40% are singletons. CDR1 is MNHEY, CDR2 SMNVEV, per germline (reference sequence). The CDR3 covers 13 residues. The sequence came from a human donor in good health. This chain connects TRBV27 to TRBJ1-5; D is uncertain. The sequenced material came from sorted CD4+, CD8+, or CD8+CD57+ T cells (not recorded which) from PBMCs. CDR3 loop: CASSVNGNQLQHF. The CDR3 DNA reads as TGTGCCAGCTCCGTGAACGGGAATCAGCTCCAGCATTTT.